This entry lists 6 T cell receptor beta chains sequenced from one sample in a study of blood T cell repertoires in COVID-19. Clones were sequenced by immunoSEQ multiplex PCR, and TCRdb holds only the in-frame ones, with some missing. The sample yields around 81,000 clones, 88% seen once. Specimen: peripheral blood. Receptor source: a man between 70 and 80 years old with acute or convalescent COVID-19.

The V gene is TRBV27, the J gene TRBJ2-7, with TRBD1 matching 8 bases. From germline, CDR1 is MNHEY and CDR2 SMNVEV (reference sequence). Germline trimming cut 2 bases from V and 7 bases from J; bases unmatched to any gene: 7. The CDR3 is made up of 14 amino acids. CDR3 region: CASSLPGQAGEQYF. The CDR3 DNA follows: TGTGCCAGCAGTTTACCGGGACAGGCGGGAGAGCAGTACTTC.

This clone is a singleton in its sample. The rearrangement uses TRBV14 and TRBJ2-7, with 7 positions matching TRBD1. J lost 9 bases, V lost 0 bases, and 5 bases had no gene match. In germline, CDR1 is SGHDN, CDR2 FVKESK. The CDR3 contains 13 residues. The CDR3 nucleotides read TGTGCCAGCAGCCAAGAAAGGGGGCTGGGGCAGTACTTC. Amino acid sequence: CASSQERGLGQYF.

The chain couples TRBV6-5 to TRBJ2-7; 8 nucleotides match TRBD1. The V segment lost 5 bases and the J segment 5 bases; nucleotides outside the gene matches: 8. Germline CDR1 reads MNHEY; CDR2 reads SVGAGI. The CDR3 has 14 amino acids. The CDR3 DNA is TGTGCCAGCAGTCCCCGGACAGGGACCAACGAGCAGTACTTC. Protein: CASSPRTGTNEQYF.

This chain connects TRBV18 to TRBJ1-5, with TRBD1 identical over 9 bases. The ends lost 5 bases at V and 3 bases at J; junction bases unmatched: 11. The CDR3 is made up of 17 amino acids. The germline gives CDR1 KGHSH, CDR2 LQKENI. The CDR3 sequence is CASSSLPGQGTNQPQHF. CDR3 DNA sequence: TGTGCCAGCTCAAGTCTGCCGGGACAGGGAACCAATCAGCCCCAGCATTTT. Using reference TRBV18 and TRBJ1-5 for the parts outside the CDR3, the full variable domain is NAGVMQNPRHLVRRRGQEARLRCSPMKGHSHVYWYRQLPEEGLKFMVYLQKENIIDESGMPKERFSAEFPKEGPSILRIQQVVRGDSAAYFCASSSLPGQGTNQPQHFGDGTRLSIL.

This chain joins TRBV11-3 and TRBJ2-2, with D possibly TRBD1 on 6 matching bases. The CDR3 consists of 15 residues. CDR1 is SGHNT and CDR2 is YENEEA in the germline V gene. V lost 4 bases, J lost 0 bases, and 9 bases lay in between. The CDR3 here is CASSSRQANTGELFF. In DNA form, the CDR3 reads TGTGCCAGCAGCTCCCGACAGGCGAACACCGGGGAGCTGTTTTTT. Looking up the rest from reference TRBV11-3 and TRBJ2-2 gives the full variable domain: EAGVVQSPRYKIIEKKQPVAFWCNPISGHNTLYWYLQNLGQGPELLIRYENEEAVDDSQLPKDRFSAERLKGVDSTLKIQPAELGDSAVYLCASSSRQANTGELFFGEGSRLTVL.

V is TRBV6-2 or TRBV6-3 and J is TRBJ2-3; D ambiguous. This CDR3 contains 13 residues. Germline V gene data show CDR1 as MNHEY and CDR2 as SVGEGT. Deletions cut 2 bases from V and 2 bases from J, with 5 bases between. The CDR3: CASSYHNTDTQYF. The CDR3 DNA is TGTGCCAGCAGTTACCACAACACAGATACGCAGTATTTT.